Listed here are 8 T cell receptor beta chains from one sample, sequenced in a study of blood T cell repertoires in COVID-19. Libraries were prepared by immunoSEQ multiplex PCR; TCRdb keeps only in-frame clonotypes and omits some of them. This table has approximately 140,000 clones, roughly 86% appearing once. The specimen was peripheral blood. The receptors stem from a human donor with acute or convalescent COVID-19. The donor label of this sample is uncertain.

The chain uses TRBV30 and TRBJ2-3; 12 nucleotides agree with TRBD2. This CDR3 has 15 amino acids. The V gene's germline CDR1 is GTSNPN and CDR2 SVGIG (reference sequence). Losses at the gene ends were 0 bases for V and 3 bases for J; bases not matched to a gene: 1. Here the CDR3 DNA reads TGTGCCTGGAGTGTAACTAGCGGGGGGACAGATACGCAGTATTTT. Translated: CAWSVTSGGTDTQYF.

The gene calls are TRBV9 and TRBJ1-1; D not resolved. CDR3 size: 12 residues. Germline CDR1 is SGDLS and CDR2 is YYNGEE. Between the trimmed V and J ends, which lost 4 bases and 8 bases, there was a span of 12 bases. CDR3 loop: CASSSPPGEAFF. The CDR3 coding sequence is TGTGCCAGCAGCTCCCCGCCCGGGGAAGCTTTCTTT.

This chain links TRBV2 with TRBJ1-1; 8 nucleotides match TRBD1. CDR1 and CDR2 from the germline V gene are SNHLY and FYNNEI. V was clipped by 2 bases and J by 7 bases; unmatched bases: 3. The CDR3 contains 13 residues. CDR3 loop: CASSEQGAGEAFF. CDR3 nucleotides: TGTGCCAGCAGTGAACAGGGGGCTGGTGAAGCTTTCTTT.

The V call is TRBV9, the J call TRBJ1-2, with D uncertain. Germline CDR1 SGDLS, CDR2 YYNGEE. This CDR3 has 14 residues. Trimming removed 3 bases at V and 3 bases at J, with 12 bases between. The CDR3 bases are TGTGCCAGCAGCGAAGGCGGTACGGACTATGGCTACACCTTC. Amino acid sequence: CASSEGGTDYGYTF. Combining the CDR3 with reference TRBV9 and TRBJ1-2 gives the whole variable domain DSGVTQTPKHLITATGQRVTLRCSPRSGDLSVYWYQQSLDQGLQFLIQYYNGEERAKGNILERFSAQQFPDLHSELNLSSLELGDSALYFCASSEGGTDYGYTFGSGTRLTVV.

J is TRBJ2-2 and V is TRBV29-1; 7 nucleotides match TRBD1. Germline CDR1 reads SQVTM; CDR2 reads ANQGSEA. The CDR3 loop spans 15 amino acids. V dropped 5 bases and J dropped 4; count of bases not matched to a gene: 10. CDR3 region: CSVTVGTEATGELFF. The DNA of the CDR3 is TGCAGCGTTACGGTGGGGACAGAAGCCACCGGGGAGCTGTTTTTT.

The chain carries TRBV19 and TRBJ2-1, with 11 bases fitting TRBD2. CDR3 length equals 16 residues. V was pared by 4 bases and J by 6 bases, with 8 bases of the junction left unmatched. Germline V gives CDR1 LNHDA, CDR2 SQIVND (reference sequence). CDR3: CASSTSPGLAVNEQFF. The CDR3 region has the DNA TGTGCCAGTAGTACCTCACCGGGACTAGCGGTCAATGAGCAGTTCTTC.

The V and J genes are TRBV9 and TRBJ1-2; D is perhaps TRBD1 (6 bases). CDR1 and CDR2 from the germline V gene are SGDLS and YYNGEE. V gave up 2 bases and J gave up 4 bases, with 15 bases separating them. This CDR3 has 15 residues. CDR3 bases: TGTGCCAGCAGCGTTTGGGCAGGGGCATCCTATGGCTACACCTTC. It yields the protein CASSVWAGASYGYTF.

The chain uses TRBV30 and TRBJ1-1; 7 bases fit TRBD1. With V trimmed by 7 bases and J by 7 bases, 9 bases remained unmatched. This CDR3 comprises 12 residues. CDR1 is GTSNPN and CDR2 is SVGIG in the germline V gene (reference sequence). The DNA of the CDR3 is TGTGCCTCCCACTCATGGGACAGTGAAGCTTTCTTT. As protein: CASHSWDSEAFF. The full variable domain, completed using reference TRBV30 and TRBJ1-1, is SQTIHQWPATLVQPVGSPLSLECTVEGTSNPNLYWYRQAAGRGLQLLFYSVGIGQISSEVPQNLSASRPQDRQFILSSKKLLLSDSGFYLCASHSWDSEAFFGQGTRLTVV.